These T cell receptor beta chains were read from a single sample in a study of OX40 agonist ivuxolimab in advanced cancers. Data came from immunoSEQ multiplex PCR; TCRdb stores just in-frame clones and leaves some out. The data contain about 73,000 clones, 92% of them singletons. This material consisted of CD4+ or CD8+ T cells sorted from blood, taken in a trial of the OX40 agonist ivuxolimab. These receptors originate from an adult with an advanced solid tumor such as melanoma, head and neck, liver or kidney cancer. Both conserved end residues are part of each CDR3. A D gene is named only where the DNA matches it firmly. Clone size is stated in some rows and not others, as once, few, many or a class when expanded.

d_call j_call clone_size v_call cdr3_nt cdr3_aa
NA TRBJ2-3 once TRBV4-2 TGTGCCAGCAGCCCCGTGGGGCCCTGGGGAGGGGGTCAGGGGTATACGCAGTATTTT CASSPVGPWGGGQGYTQYF
NA TRBJ1-1 NA TRBV27 TGTGCCAGCAGTTTGCCCGATGGTGAAGCTTTCTTT CASSLPDGEAFF
TRBD2 TRBJ2-3 NA TRBV30 TGTGCCTGGAGTGTACTAGCGGGGGGGACAGATACGCAGTATTTT CAWSVLAGGTDTQYF
TRBD1 TRBJ2-1 NA TRBV9 TGTGCCAGCAACAACCATCGGACAGGGGTCTCCTACAATGAGCAGTTCTTC CASNNHRTGVSYNEQFF
TRBD1 TRBJ2-7 once TRBV7-9 TGTGCCAGCAGCTTAGTCGGGACAGGGGACTTATACGAGCAGTACTTC CASSLVGTGDLYEQYF
TRBD1 TRBJ2-1 few TRBV27 TGTGCCAGCAGTTTTGGACAGGACAATGAGCAGTTCTTC CASSFGQDNEQFF
NA TRBJ2-7 NA TRBV4-1 TGCGCCAGCGGCGACTCCTACGAGCAGTACTTC CASGDSYEQYF
NA TRBJ1-1 few TRBV4-2 TGTGCCAGCAGCCAAGAGGAAGGATTTAACACTGAAGCTTTCTTT CASSQEEGFNTEAFF
NA TRBJ1-2 NA TRBV6-5 TGTGCCAGCAGTCCACAGGGAAATGGCTACACCTTC CASSPQGNGYTF
TRBD1 TRBJ2-3 once TRBV6-5 TGTGCCAGCAGTTACTCCCGGACAGGGGTTGATACGCAGTATTTT CASSYSRTGVDTQYF
NA TRBJ1-6 NA TRBV19 TGTGCCAGTAGTATAGATGCAGGGTATTCACCCCTCCACTTT CASSIDAGYSPLHF